These 32 T cell receptor beta chains share one sample of origin, sequenced in a study of blood T cell repertoires in COVID-19. Sequenced by immunoSEQ multiplex PCR; TCRdb stores in-frame clones only, minus some. The sample shows more than 200,000 clones, about 88% of them seen only once. Material for sequencing was peripheral blood. These TCRs come from a woman aged 55 to 70 with acute or convalescent COVID-19.

The chain couples TRBV28 to TRBJ1-5, with 7 nucleotides matching TRBD1. This CDR3 spans 14 amino acids. Germline V CDR1 and CDR2: MDHEN, SYDVKM. V was clipped by 9 bases and J by 0 bases; unmatched bases: 5. Here the CDR3 reads CASDRVRSNQPQHF. The CDR3 region has the DNA TGTGCCAGTGACAGGGTCCGTAGCAATCAGCCCCAGCATTTT.

This chain joins TRBV3-1 (or the pseudogene TRBV3-2) and TRBJ2-7; TRBD2 is a possible D gene (6 bases). Germline values: CDR1 LGHDT, CDR2 YNNKEL (reference sequence). Trimming cost V 4 bases and J 2 bases, with 21 bases left between them. The CDR3 has 17 amino acids. The CDR3 is CASSLRGGVSKTYEQYF. The CDR3 nucleotides read TGTGCCAGCAGCCTCCGAGGAGGGGTGAGTAAGACCTACGAGCAGTACTTC.

This chain joins TRBV9 and TRBJ1-1; 8 bases are shared with TRBD1. J lost 4 bases, V lost 5 bases, and 4 bases had no gene match. CDR3 length: 13 residues. The germline CDR1 and CDR2 sequences are SGDLS and YYNGEE. The CDR3 protein is CASRSGGGTEAFF. The DNA of the CDR3 is TGTGCCAGCAGGTCAGGGGGCGGCACTGAAGCTTTCTTT.

The rearrangement links TRBV13 to TRBJ2-7; 8 bases map to TRBD1. The junction had 3 bases not matched to a gene; V was cut back by 4 bases and J by 4 bases. Germline-derived CDR1 and CDR2 are PRHDT and FYEKMQ (reference sequence). The CDR3 runs 13 residues. The DNA for the CDR3 is TGTGCCAGCAGCTCGAGGACAGGGTACGAGCAGTACTTC. As protein: CASSSRTGYEQYF. Variable domain in full (rest from reference TRBV13 and TRBJ2-7): AAGVIQSPRHLIKEKRETATLKCYPIPRHDTVYWYQQGPGQDPQFLISFYEKMQSDKGSIPDRFSAQQFSDYHSELNMSSLELGDSALYFCASSSRTGYEQYFGPGTRLTVT.

Regarding this clone: Distinct nucleotide sequences in the sample also encode this CDR3. The J gene is TRBJ1-1, the V gene TRBV6-2 or TRBV6-3; no reliable D call. Deletions cut 2 bases from V and 0 bases from J, with 7 bases between. The germline gives CDR1 MNHEY, CDR2 SVGEGT. The CDR3 is 14 residues long. The CDR3 is CASSYGRLNTEAFF. The CDR3 DNA reads as TGTGCCAGCAGTTACGGCAGGTTGAACACTGAAGCTTTCTTT.

CDR3 protein: CASSKRQGETQYF. The CDR3 bases are TGTGCCAGCAGTAAACGACAGGGGGAGACCCAGTACTTC. The V call is TRBV6-5, the J call TRBJ2-5; 8 bases are a match to TRBD1. Germline lookup yields CDR1 MNHEY and CDR2 SVGAGI. J lost 5 bases, V lost 5 bases, and 4 bases had no gene match. The CDR3 covers 13 residues.

V is TRBV5-1 and J is TRBJ2-2; D might be TRBD2 (5 bases). This CDR3 is built from 14 residues. The ends were cut back, 3 bases at V and 5 bases at J, with 11 bases in the middle. CDR1 is SGHRS and CDR2 is YFSETQ in the germline V gene. CDR3 amino acids: CASSSRTGTGELFF. CDR3 nucleotides: TGCGCCAGCAGCTCCCGGACGGGAACCGGGGAGCTGTTTTTT.

This sequence joins TRBV7-8 and TRBJ2-7, with 7 bases that match TRBD1. Germline CDR1 SGHVS, CDR2 FQNEAQ. Germline trimming cut 4 bases from V and 4 bases from J; bases unmatched to any gene: 10. This CDR3 is 15 amino acids long. The chain's CDR3 is CASSSTDRVGYEQYF. CDR3 nucleotide sequence: TGTGCCAGCAGCTCCACAGACAGGGTCGGTTACGAGCAGTACTTC.

The chain carries TRBV19 and TRBJ1-1; tentatively, D is TRBD1 (6 bases). Germline V gene data show CDR1 as LNHDA and CDR2 as SQIVND (reference sequence). Trimming cost V 0 bases and J 8 bases, with 10 bases left between them. CDR3 length: 13 amino acids. DNA of the CDR3: TGTGCCAGTAGTATAGAGGGGGCGAGGGAAGCTTTCTTT. Residues: CASSIEGAREAFF.

This clone is a singleton in its sample. V and J are TRBV19 and TRBJ1-3; 10 bases are a match to TRBD1. V shed 4 bases, J shed 3 bases, and the junction held 6 bases outside the gene matches. The CDR3 extends over 16 amino acids. Germline V CDR1 and CDR2: LNHDA, SQIVND (reference sequence). In DNA form, the CDR3 reads TGTGCCAGTAGTAGCCGGGACAGGGGTATTGGAAACACCATATATTTT. It codes for CASSSRDRGIGNTIYF.

Here the CDR3 DNA reads TGTGCCAGCAGCCGCGGACTAGCGGGAGGGCCCGGGGAGCTGTTTTTT. This encodes CASSRGLAGGPGELFF. J is TRBJ2-2 and V is TRBV6-2 or TRBV6-3; 15 nucleotides agree with TRBD2. The CDR3 is 16 amino acids. The ends lost 6 bases at V and 6 bases at J; junction bases unmatched: 5. CDR1 and CDR2 (germline): MNHEY, SVGEGT.

This rearrangement joins TRBV6-5 to TRBJ2-3; TRBD1 matches at 9 bases. Per germline, CDR1 MNHEY and CDR2 SVGAGI. The CDR3 is 13 residues long. The junction had 1 base not matched to a gene; V was cut back by 8 bases and J by 1 base. The CDR3 sequence: CASDRGGTDTQYF. The CDR3 nucleotides read TGTGCCAGCGACAGGGGGGGCACAGATACGCAGTATTTT.

This chain links TRBV5-1 with TRBJ2-1, with 7 bases fitting TRBD2. This CDR3 has 16 residues. The V and J ends lost 3 bases and 2 bases, in that order; junction bases with no gene match: 8. Germline V gene data show CDR1 as SGHRS and CDR2 as YFSETQ. CDR3 region: CASSWGEGGPYNEQFF. CDR3 sequence (DNA): TGCGCCAGCAGCTGGGGGGAGGGTGGCCCCTACAATGAGCAGTTCTTC.

The V and J genes are TRBV5-4 and TRBJ2-7; 8 bases line up with TRBD1. CDR3 size: 15 residues. CDR1 SGHNT and CDR2 YYREEE come from the germline V gene (reference sequence). Trimming cost V 4 bases and J 0 bases; bases outside gene matches: 6. The CDR3 coding sequence is TGTGCCAGCAGCCCCGACAGGGGAAGCTCCTACGAGCAGTACTTC. It encodes CASSPDRGSSYEQYF.

V usage is TRBV3-1 (or the pseudogene TRBV3-2) and J usage is TRBJ1-3, with D maybe TRBD1 (5 bases). Germline V CDR1 and CDR2: LGHDT, YNNKEL (reference sequence). Trimming removed 5 bases from V and 0 bases from J, with 8 bases in between. This CDR3 comprises 14 residues. In DNA form, the CDR3 reads TGTGCCAGCAGCGACAGAGGCTCTGGAAACACCATATATTTT. Protein sequence: CASSDRGSGNTIYF.

This CDR3 reads CASSFTANTEAFF. CDR3 coding DNA: TGTGCCAGCAGCTTTACAGCGAACACTGAAGCTTTCTTT. V is TRBV11-2 and J is TRBJ1-1, with D unclear. The CDR3 contains 13 residues. CDR1 and CDR2 (germline): SGHAT, FQNNGV. The V end lost 3 bases, the J end lost 1 base, and 6 bases lay between the germline ends.

The rearrangement uses TRBV5-6 and TRBJ1-5; D ambiguous. The CDR3 is made up of 14 amino acids. Germline CDR1 and CDR2: SGHDT and YYEEEE. Trimming cost V 2 bases and J 9 bases, with 15 bases left between them. The CDR3 protein is CASSLYGASGPQHF. The CDR3 bases are TGTGCCAGCAGCTTATATGGTGCCTCAGGGCCCCAGCATTTT.

The chain combines TRBV28 with TRBJ1-2, with 9 bases fitting TRBD1. The CDR3 length is 16 residues. Germline assignment: CDR1 MDHEN and CDR2 SYDVKM. J gave up 1 base and V 2 bases, and 5 bases lay outside the gene matches. The chain's CDR3 is CASSLGQGTGNYGYTF. The DNA of the CDR3 is TGTGCCAGCAGTTTAGGACAGGGGACCGGTAACTATGGCTACACCTTC.

The chain links TRBV4-3 to TRBJ2-1, with D maybe TRBD2 (6 bases). V was trimmed by 3 bases and J by 9 bases, leaving 18 bases between them. Germline V gene data show CDR1 as LGHNA and CDR2 as YSLEER. This CDR3 contains 15 residues. CDR3 DNA sequence: TGCGCCAGCAGCCAGTCCGCGGGAAGATCCTTTGAGCAGTTCTTC. Its protein product is CASSQSAGRSFEQFF.

V is TRBV6-5 and J is TRBJ2-7, with 9 positions matching TRBD1. V lost 2 bases, J lost 4 bases, and 6 bases stayed unmatched. The CDR3 runs 15 residues. Germline V lookup: CDR1 MNHEY, CDR2 SVGAGI. CDR3 DNA sequence: TGTGCCAGCAGTTACGGGGGACAGGGTTATTACGAGCAGTACTTC. Translating it yields CASSYGGQGYYEQYF.

This clone was observed a single time. V is TRBV3-1 (or the pseudogene TRBV3-2) and J is TRBJ2-7; D call uncertain. Deletions cut 1 base from V and 6 bases from J, with 10 bases between. This CDR3 is built from 13 residues. Germline V gene lookup returns CDR1 LGHDT and CDR2 YNNKEL (reference sequence). The CDR3 coding sequence is TGTGCCAGCAGCCAAGCGGTTTATGGCGAGCAGTACTTC. Residues: CASSQAVYGEQYF.

Of note for this clone: Other nucleotide sequences from this sample produce the same CDR3. J is TRBJ1-5 and V is TRBV19; TRBD1 agrees at 8 bases. Trimming cost V 6 bases and J 2 bases; bases outside gene matches: 3. CDR3 length: 14 amino acids. CDR1 and CDR2 from the germline V gene are LNHDA and SQIVND (reference sequence). CDR3 sequence: CASSLTGGNQPQHF. The CDR3, as DNA: TGTGCCAGTAGCCTGACAGGGGGCAATCAGCCCCAGCATTTT.

J is TRBJ2-3 and V is TRBV9; TRBD1 agrees at 8 bases. J was trimmed by 4 bases and V by 3 bases; bases with no gene match: 7. CDR1 and CDR2 (germline): SGDLS, YYNGEE. The CDR3 loop spans 15 amino acids. DNA of the CDR3: TGTGCCAGCAGCGCCTTTACAGGGGGAGCAGATACGCAGTATTTT. The encoded protein is CASSAFTGGADTQYF.

J is TRBJ1-1 and V is TRBV27, with 10 bases that match TRBD1. Germline V gene lookup returns CDR1 MNHEY and CDR2 SMNVEV (reference sequence). This CDR3 contains 13 residues. V dropped 3 bases and J dropped 11; count of bases not matched to a gene: 6. Here the CDR3 DNA reads TGTGCCAGCAGTTTCTTTTCGGGACAGGGGGCTTTCTTT. Translating gives CASSFFSGQGAFF.

The chain combines TRBV27 with TRBJ1-4; D not resolved. Looked up from germline, CDR1 is MNHEY and CDR2 is SMNVEV (reference sequence). This CDR3 has 13 amino acids. Trimming stripped 5 bases from V and 6 bases from J, with 10 bases between. The DNA of the CDR3 is TGTGCCAGCAGTAGGAGAAAAGATGAAAAACTGTTTTTT. Protein: CASSRRKDEKLFF.

The chain employs TRBV19 and TRBJ2-7; 9 bases map to TRBD2. There are 15 residues in the CDR3. Germline V gene lookup returns CDR1 LNHDA and CDR2 SQIVND (reference sequence). V dropped 6 bases and J dropped 5; count of bases not matched to a gene: 11. The CDR3 loop is CASRARGGALDEQYF. CDR3 in DNA: TGTGCCAGTAGGGCCCGCGGGGGGGCCTTGGACGAGCAGTACTTC.

The rearrangement links TRBV7-8 to TRBJ1-5; D is ambiguous. Germline CDR1 and CDR2: SGHVS and FQNEAQ. This CDR3 contains 15 residues. V lost 1 base to trimming and J lost 4 bases, with 11 bases between them. The CDR3 nucleotides are TGTGCCAGCAGCTTAGGAGGCACGCGGAATCAGCCCCAGCATTTT. Amino acids: CASSLGGTRNQPQHF. The complete variable domain, with remaining parts taken from reference TRBV7-8 and TRBJ1-5, reads GAGVSQSPRYKVAKRGQDVALRCDPISGHVSLFWYQQALGQGPEFLTYFQNEAQLDKSGLPSDRFFAERPEGSVSTLKIQRTQQEDSAVYLCASSLGGTRNQPQHFGDGTRLSIL.

The chain joins TRBV19 to TRBJ1-2; 7 nucleotides agree with TRBD1. Germline V lookup: CDR1 LNHDA, CDR2 SQIVND (reference sequence). This CDR3 comprises 14 residues. V lost 7 bases and J lost 4; bases outside the gene matches: 9. The CDR3 DNA is TGTGCCAGTAACCCGACAGGGTCCTCCTATGGCTACACCTTC. It encodes CASNPTGSSYGYTF.

The chain combines TRBV10-1 with TRBJ2-7; no clear D. V lost 0 bases, J lost 7 bases, and 19 bases lay in between. Germline CDR1 reads WNHNN; CDR2 reads SYGVQD (reference sequence). The CDR3 sequence is 16 residues long. The CDR3 spells CASSESRFPVLREQYF. For the CDR3, the DNA is TGCGCCAGCAGTGAGTCGAGATTCCCCGTGCTCCGGGAGCAGTACTTC.

The chain carries TRBV6-6 and TRBJ1-2; D is possibly TRBD1 (5 bases). CDR1 and CDR2 (germline): MNHNY, SVGAGI (reference sequence). Deletions cut 6 bases from V and 8 bases from J, with 16 bases between. The CDR3 has 13 amino acids. CDR3 loop: CASSPGSGVGYTF. The CDR3 DNA reads as TGTGCCAGCAGCCCCGGGTCGGGGGTCGGCTACACCTTC.

J is TRBJ1-1 and V is TRBV9, with 9 bases lining up with TRBD1. CDR3 size: 14 residues. Germline V lookup: CDR1 SGDLS, CDR2 YYNGEE. The V and J ends lost 3 bases and 10 bases, in that order; junction bases with no gene match: 10. The CDR3 sequence is CASSASTGGLGAFF. The CDR3 DNA is TGTGCCAGCAGCGCTTCGACAGGGGGGTTAGGAGCTTTCTTT. Full variable domain (missing parts from reference TRBV9 and TRBJ1-1): DSGVTQTPKHLITATGQRVTLRCSPRSGDLSVYWYQQSLDQGLQFLIQYYNGEERAKGNILERFSAQQFPDLHSELNLSSLELGDSALYFCASSASTGGLGAFFGQGTRLTVV.

This chain connects TRBV18 to TRBJ2-1, with TRBD1 matching 8 bases. J was trimmed by 7 bases and V by 4 bases; bases with no gene match: 15. The CDR3 is 17 amino acids. The germline gives CDR1 KGHSH, CDR2 LQKENI. The CDR3: CASSLQRQGREKNEQFF. CDR3 in DNA: TGTGCCAGCTCACTCCAGCGACAGGGGCGCGAGAAGAATGAGCAGTTCTTC.